This T cell receptor beta chain was documented in a study of cytomegalovirus exposure and HLA in healthy donors. Whole-study results and caveats: In a later analysis, TCR beta V- and J-gene trimming was associated with a missense DCLRE1C variant. In a later analysis, common viral pathogens appeared linked to several of the most significant clusters.

In the PCR, 60 Vbeta and 13 Jbeta primers were used. Sequenced by immunoSEQ multiplex PCR; TCRdb stores in-frame clones only, minus some. The sample yields under 200,000 clones, approximately 81% seen once. On this clone: The antigen remains unidentified.

J lost 7 bases, V lost 5 bases, and 16 bases had no gene match. The CDR3 is made up of 18 amino acids. The germline V gene has CDR1 LNHDA and CDR2 SQIVND (reference sequence). Material: PBMCs. The rearrangement uses TRBV19 and TRBJ1-4; 10 bases line up with TRBD1. This sequence was found in a man aged 25-45 years in good health and CMV-seropositive. CDR3 sequence reads: CASSATGGGLTGGEKLFF. CDR3 DNA: TGTGCCAGTAGTGCGACAGGGGGCGGCCTGACAGGTGGTGAAAAACTGTTTTTT.